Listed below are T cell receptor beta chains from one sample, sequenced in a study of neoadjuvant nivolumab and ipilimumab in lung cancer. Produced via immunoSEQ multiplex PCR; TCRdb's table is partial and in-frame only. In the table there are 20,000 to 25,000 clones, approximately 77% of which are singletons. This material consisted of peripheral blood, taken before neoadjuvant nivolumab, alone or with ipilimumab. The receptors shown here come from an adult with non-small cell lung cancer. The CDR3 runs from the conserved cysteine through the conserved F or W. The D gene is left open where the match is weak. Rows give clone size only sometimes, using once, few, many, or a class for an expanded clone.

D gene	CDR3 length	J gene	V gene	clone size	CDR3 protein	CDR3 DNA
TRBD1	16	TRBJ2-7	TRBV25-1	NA	CASSEPGTGTPYEQYF	TGTGCCAGCAGTGAACCGGGGACAGGGACCCCCTACGAGCAGTACTTC
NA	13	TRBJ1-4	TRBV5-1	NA	CASSFQAREKLFF	TGCGCCAGCAGCTTTCAGGCAAGGGAAAAACTGTTTTTT
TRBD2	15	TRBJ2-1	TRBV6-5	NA	CASFSLAGEGNEQFF	TGTGCCAGCTTTTCACTAGCGGGAGAGGGCAATGAGCAGTTCTTC
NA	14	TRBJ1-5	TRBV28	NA	CASSLRTADPPQHF	TGTGCTAGCAGTTTGAGAACAGCCGATCCGCCCCAGCATTTT
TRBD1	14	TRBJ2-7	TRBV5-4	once	CASSVQGSFYEQYF	TGTGCCAGCAGCGTACAGGGGTCGTTCTACGAGCAGTACTTC
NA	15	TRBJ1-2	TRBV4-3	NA	CASSQEYRGGDGYTF	TGCGCCAGCAGCCAAGAATACCGAGGAGGGGATGGCTACACCTTC
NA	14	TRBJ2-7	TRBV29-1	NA	CSGVGSGEVYEQYF	TGCAGCGGGGTGGGGTCCGGGGAGGTCTACGAGCAGTACTTC
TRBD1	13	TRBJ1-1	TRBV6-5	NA	CASSPRQGTEAFF	TGTGCCAGCAGTCCCCGACAGGGGACGGAAGCTTTCTTT
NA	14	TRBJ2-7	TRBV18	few	CASSPAGRAYEQYF	TGTGCCAGCTCACCAGCGGGCAGGGCGTACGAGCAGTACTTC
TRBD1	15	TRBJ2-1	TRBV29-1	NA	CSVVGGYSSYNEQFF	TGCAGCGTTGTAGGGGGCTATAGCTCCTACAATGAGCAGTTCTTC
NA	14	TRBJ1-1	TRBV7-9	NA	CASSLTAGNTEAFF	TGTGCCAGCAGCCTAACTGCGGGGAACACTGAAGCTTTCTTT
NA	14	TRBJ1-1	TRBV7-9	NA	CASSRYSLYPEAFF	TGTGCCAGCAGCCGCTACAGCCTATACCCCGAAGCTTTCTTT
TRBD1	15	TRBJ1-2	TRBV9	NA	CASSVDPDRGQGYTF	TGTGCCAGCAGCGTAGACCCTGACAGGGGCCAGGGCTACACCTTC
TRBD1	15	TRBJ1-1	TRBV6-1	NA	CASSGPGQAGAGAFF	TGTGCCAGCAGTGGGCCGGGACAGGCGGGTGCGGGGGCTTTCTTT
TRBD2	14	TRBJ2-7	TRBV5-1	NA	CASSDPSGPYEQYF	TGCGCCAGCAGCGATCCTAGCGGACCCTACGAGCAGTACTTC
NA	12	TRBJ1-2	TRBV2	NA	CASSALNYGYTF	TGTGCCAGCAGTGCCTTGAACTATGGCTACACCTTC
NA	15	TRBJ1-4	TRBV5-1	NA	CASSNIRGTNEKLFF	TGCGCCAGCAGCAATATCCGGGGAACTAATGAAAAACTGTTTTTT
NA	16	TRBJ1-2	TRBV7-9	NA	CASITPGGEFNYGYTF	TGTGCCAGCATCACTCCTGGGGGGGAATTTAACTATGGCTACACCTTC
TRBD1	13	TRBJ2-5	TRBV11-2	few	CASSPGTGIPWYF	TGTGCCAGCAGTCCCGGGACAGGGATCCCATGGTACTTC
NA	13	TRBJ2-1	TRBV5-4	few	CASRRGGTNEQFF	TGTGCCAGCAGGAGAGGGGGAACCAATGAGCAGTTCTTC
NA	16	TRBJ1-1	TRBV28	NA	CASSPALGWGNTEAFF	TGTGCCAGCAGTCCAGCCCTGGGGTGGGGGAACACTGAAGCTTTCTTT